This TCR beta chain is drawn from a study of blood T cells in healthy people across ages. Next came a second PCR, run for about 6 to 11 cycles, which used a sample-barcoded 5' primer along with a J-beta primer mix. MiXCR was run by TCRdb on the 5' RACE reads, yielding one entry per CDR3 protein. This sample carries 1.5 million or so distinct CDR3 sequences, around two fifths of them seen once, and the ten largest clones take 7.9%. This clonotype was picked up a small number of times. The antigen remains unidentified. The authors extracted at least 6 micrograms of total RNA per sample. Points from the study as a whole: Reliance upon unsorted PBMCs precluded definitive naive versus antigen-experienced comparison. From one million sequenced T cells, diversity estimates were lower bounds. It was found that TCR beta diversity correlated strongly with the percentage of naive T cells.

This sequence originates from a woman aged 18-35 years in good health. The source material was blood.

CDR3 DNA: TGCAGTGCTAGAAAAACTAATGAAAAACTGTTTTTT. The encoded protein is CSARKTNEKLFF. V gene TRBV20-1 combines with J gene TRBJ1-4, with D hard to call. The germline V and J ends were trimmed by 2 bases and 1 base, with 2 bases remaining between them. The length of the CDR3 is 12 residues. From germline, CDR1 is DFQATT and CDR2 SNEGSKA (reference sequence).